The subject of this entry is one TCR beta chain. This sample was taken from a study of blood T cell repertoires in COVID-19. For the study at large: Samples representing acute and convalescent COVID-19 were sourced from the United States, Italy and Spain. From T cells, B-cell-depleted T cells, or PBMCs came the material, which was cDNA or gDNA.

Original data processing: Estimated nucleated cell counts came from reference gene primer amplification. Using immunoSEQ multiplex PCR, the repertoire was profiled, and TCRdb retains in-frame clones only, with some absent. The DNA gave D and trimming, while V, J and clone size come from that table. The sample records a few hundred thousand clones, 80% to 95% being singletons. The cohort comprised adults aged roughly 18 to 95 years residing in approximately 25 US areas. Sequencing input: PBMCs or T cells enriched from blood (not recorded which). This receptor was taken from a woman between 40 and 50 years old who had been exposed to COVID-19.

The CDR3 loop is CASSDGARYGYTF. The CDR3 DNA reads TGCGCCAGCAGTGATGGGGCCAGGTATGGCTACACCTTC. The rearrangement joins TRBV10-2 to TRBJ1-2; a possible D gene is TRBD1 (5 bases). Germline V lookup: CDR1 WSHSY, CDR2 SAAADI. Trimming took off 3 bases at V and 5 bases at J, with 10 bases between the two ends. CDR3 size: 13 residues.